This record covers a single T cell receptor (beta chain). Its antigen is not identified. This sample is part of a study of cytomegalovirus exposure and HLA in healthy donors. At the level of the study: Prior work identified around 120 million unique TCR beta sequences in 150 million to 200 million T cells. Whole-study results and caveats: Most TCR sequences were seen very rarely across donors, but some public TCRs occurred in many. Relative to the approximately 700-donor mean, N-insertions were reportedly fewer in an Asian-associated ancestry cluster in a later analysis. In a later analysis, at a false discovery rate of 0.05, 15,000 to 20,000 TCR beta sequences matched HLA alleles.

The CDR3 has 15 amino acids. Germline trimming cut 5 bases from V and 6 bases from J; bases unmatched to any gene: 6. Germline CDR1 is MNHEY and CDR2 is SVGAGI. PCR amplification relied on 60 Vbeta primers (plus 13 Jbeta primers). The table came from immunoSEQ multiplex PCR; TCRdb's copy has only in-frame clones and leaves some out. The data show 130,000 or so clones, with about 80% seen just once and less than 2% held by the top ten. The chain carries TRBV6-5 and TRBJ2-3; TRBD1 matches 12 bases. This clonotype was sampled from a woman between 40 and 55 years old in good health and CMV-seronegative. The sample was PBMCs. CDR3 sequence (DNA): TGTGCCAGCAGTACCCGGGACAGGGGGCTGGATACGCAGTATTTT. It encodes CASSTRDRGLDTQYF.